These 31 T cell receptor beta chains share one sample of origin, sequenced in a study of cytomegalovirus exposure and HLA in healthy donors. Researchers ran the PCR with 60 Vbeta and 13 Jbeta primers. The table came from immunoSEQ multiplex PCR; TCRdb's copy has only in-frame clones and leaves some out. The sample consists of roughly 120,000 clones, just under 75% of them appearing once. The sequenced material came from PBMCs. The receptors here all came from a man aged 40-49 years in good health and CMV-seropositive.

The chain employs TRBV6-1 and TRBJ2-3; 13 bases map to TRBD2. Germline V gene lookup returns CDR1 MNHNS and CDR2 SASEGT. CDR3 length: 15 amino acids. V shed 5 bases, J shed 5 bases, and the junction held 4 bases outside the gene matches. This CDR3 reads CASSRLAGGVDTQYF. The CDR3 region has the DNA TGTGCCAGCAGTCGACTAGCGGGGGGCGTAGATACGCAGTATTTT.

V is TRBV27 and J is TRBJ2-1; 8 positions match TRBD2. V lost 5 bases to trimming and J lost 9 bases; unmatched junction nucleotides: 6. CDR3 size: 13 residues. Germline CDR1 MNHEY, CDR2 SMNVEV (reference sequence). The CDR3 DNA reads TGTGCCAGCAGTCTCGGGGGGGGCGGTGAGCAGTTCTTC. Translating it yields CASSLGGGGEQFF.

The chain is built from TRBV5-6 and TRBJ2-3, with 9 bases lining up with TRBD1. V shed 2 bases and J 3 bases; nucleotides not matched to a gene: 4. This CDR3 is built from 15 residues. The germline V gene encodes CDR1 SGHDT and CDR2 YYEEEE. The CDR3 sequence: CASSFVTGGTDTQYF. The CDR3 DNA follows: TGTGCCAGCAGCTTCGTGACAGGGGGAACAGATACGCAGTATTTT.

This clone was seen a handful of times. The chain combines TRBV6-1 with TRBJ2-1; 7 bases map to TRBD1. CDR1 is MNHNS, CDR2 SASEGT, per germline. V gave up 7 bases and J gave up 8 bases; unmatched junction bases: 11. This CDR3 is 14 amino acids long. CDR3 in amino acids: CASIATGLSDEQFF. CDR3 nucleotide sequence: TGTGCCAGCATTGCGACAGGGCTCTCAGATGAGCAGTTCTTC.

The chain couples TRBV2 to TRBJ1-1; TRBD1 might be the D (6 bases). Trimming removed 6 bases from V and 1 base from J, with 12 bases in between. This CDR3 is built from 14 residues. CDR1 and CDR2 from the germline V gene are SNHLY and FYNNEI. The CDR3 region has the DNA TGTGCCAGCAGATACAGGGCCGAGAACACTGAAGCTTTCTTT. Protein product: CASRYRAENTEAFF. The entire variable domain, with the rest obtained from reference TRBV2 and TRBJ1-1, is as follows: EPEVTQTPSHQVTQMGQEVILRCVPISNHLYFYWYRQILGQKVEFLVSFYNNEISEKSEIFDDQFSVERPDGSNFTLKIRSTKLEDSAMYFCASRYRAENTEAFFGQGTRLTVV.

The chain couples TRBV5-1 to TRBJ2-7; maybe TRBD2 (5 bases). This CDR3 has 13 residues. CDR1 and CDR2 (germline): SGHRS, YFSETQ. Trimming removed 5 bases from V and 2 bases from J, with 11 bases in between. Written as DNA, the CDR3 is TGCGCCAGCAGTCTCGCGAGGGCCTACGAGCAGTACTTC. Its protein is CASSLARAYEQYF. Together with reference TRBV5-1 and TRBJ2-7, the CDR3 gives the full variable domain: KAGVTQTPRYLIKTRGQQVTLSCSPISGHRSVSWYQQTPGQGLQFLFEYFSETQRNKGNFPGRFSGRQFSNSRSEMNVSTLELGDSALYLCASSLARAYEQYFGPGTRLTVT.

The chain uses TRBV4-2 and TRBJ2-4, with 9 bases matching TRBD1. The germline V gene has CDR1 LGHNA and CDR2 YNFKEQ. V trimming: 0 bases; J trimming: 10 bases; junction bases outside the gene matches: 4. CDR3 length: 14 amino acids. The CDR3 nucleotides read TGTGCCAGCAGCCAAGACGGACAGGGGTGGATTCAGTACTTC. It translates to CASSQDGQGWIQYF.

The chain employs TRBV6-6 and TRBJ1-2; no firm D call. This CDR3 has 13 residues. Trimming shortened V by 0 bases and J by 5 bases, and 7 bases separated the two germline ends. Per germline, CDR1 MNHNY and CDR2 SVGAGI (reference sequence). CDR3 sequence: CASSYSRFYGYTF. In DNA, the CDR3 is TGTGCCAGCAGTTACTCACGGTTTTATGGCTACACCTTC.

The chain has TRBV7-2 and TRBJ1-1; 8 bases agree with TRBD1. This CDR3 is built from 18 residues. From germline, CDR1 is SGHTA and CDR2 FQGNSA. V lost 4 bases, J lost 4 bases, and 17 bases stayed unmatched. The DNA of the CDR3 is TGTGCCAGCAGCTCCCCCTGGGGACAGGTGTCTTGGAGCACTGAAGCTTTCTTT. It is translated as CASSSPWGQVSWSTEAFF.

This chain joins TRBV5-6 and TRBJ2-7; D remains ambiguous. This CDR3 has 13 amino acids. Per the germline V gene, CDR1 is SGHDT and CDR2 is YYEEEE. With 5 bases removed from V and 0 bases from J, the gap between germline ends came to 9 bases. The CDR3 spells CASSSRSSYEQYF. The CDR3 DNA is TGTGCCAGCAGTAGTCGGAGCTCCTACGAGCAGTACTTC.

The chain joins TRBV5-6 to TRBJ1-5; maybe TRBD1 (6 bases). The CDR3 is made up of 15 amino acids. Trimming took off 0 bases at V and 2 bases at J, with 9 bases between the two ends. Per the germline V gene, CDR1 is SGHDT and CDR2 is YYEEEE. In nucleotides, the CDR3 is TGTGCCAGCAGCTTGGGGGGGCAGGGCAATCAGCCCCAGCATTTT. The encoded protein is CASSLGGQGNQPQHF.

The sample holds one count of this clone. This chain connects TRBV19 to TRBJ1-5; D gene unclear. Germline V gene sequence: CDR1 LNHDA, CDR2 SQIVND (reference sequence). The ends were cut back, 2 bases at V and 3 bases at J, with 8 bases in the middle. The CDR3 contains 14 residues. The CDR3 spells CASSIIDYNQPQHF. CDR3 nucleotides: TGTGCCAGTAGTATAATTGACTACAATCAGCCCCAGCATTTT.

This clone appeared a few times. V gene TRBV28 combines with J gene TRBJ1-2; 8 bases are a match to TRBD1. J was trimmed by 6 bases and V by 2 bases; bases with no gene match: 5. This CDR3 spans 14 amino acids. Germline V gene sequence: CDR1 MDHEN, CDR2 SYDVKM. This chain's CDR3 is CASSLAGTGNGYTF. CDR3 nucleotides: TGTGCCAGCAGTTTAGCCGGGACAGGCAATGGCTACACCTTC.

A word on this clone: The sample carries other DNA sequences with the same CDR3. The chain links TRBV7-9 to TRBJ1-5; 7 nucleotides match TRBD1. The CDR3 is 15 amino acids. Germline CDR1 reads SEHNR; CDR2 reads FQNEAQ (reference sequence). The junction had 1 base not matched to a gene; V was cut back by 1 base and J by 1 base. CDR3 protein: CASSLDRGSNQPQHF. The CDR3 region has the DNA TGTGCCAGCAGCTTAGACAGGGGAAGCAATCAGCCCCAGCATTTT. Combining the CDR3 with reference TRBV7-9 and TRBJ1-5 gives the whole variable domain DTGVSQNPRHKITKRGQNVTFRCDPISEHNRLYWYRQTLGQGPEFLTYFQNEAQLEKSRLLSDRFSAERPKGSFSTLEIQRTEQGDSAMYLCASSLDRGSNQPQHFGDGTRLSIL.

The J gene is TRBJ1-1, the V gene TRBV19; D not resolved. Trimming removed 7 bases from V and 3 bases from J, with 12 bases in between. The CDR3 contains 13 residues. Germline V lookup: CDR1 LNHDA, CDR2 SQIVND (reference sequence). The CDR3 here is CASMGNLDTEAFF. The CDR3 DNA is TGTGCCAGTATGGGCAATTTAGACACTGAAGCTTTCTTT.

This sequence joins TRBV19 and TRBJ1-5; 7 bases are a match to TRBD1. V lost 5 bases and J lost 4; bases outside the gene matches: 5. The germline V gene encodes CDR1 LNHDA and CDR2 SQIVND (reference sequence). This CDR3 has 14 amino acids. This CDR3 is CASSSRDRNQPQHF. As DNA, the CDR3 is TGTGCCAGTAGTTCCCGGGACAGAAATCAGCCCCAGCATTTT.

The gene calls are TRBV13 and TRBJ2-5; D may be TRBD2 (6 bases). The V and J ends lost 3 bases and 6 bases respectively, with 17 bases between them. Looked up from germline, CDR1 is PRHDT and CDR2 is FYEKMQ (reference sequence). This CDR3 comprises 15 residues. CDR3 bases: TGTGCCAGCAGCTTGGGCGGGGAAGGTCAAAAGACCCAGTACTTC. It yields the protein CASSLGGEGQKTQYF.

The chain links TRBV11-2 to TRBJ2-5, with 8 bases lining up with TRBD2. The CDR3 covers 16 residues. Trimming cost V 0 bases and J 4 bases; bases outside gene matches: 7. The V gene's germline CDR1 is SGHAT and CDR2 FQNNGV. The CDR3 loop is CASSLDLREVGETQYF. In DNA, the CDR3 is TGTGCCAGCAGCTTAGATCTGCGGGAGGTGGGAGAGACCCAGTACTTC.

The chain is built from TRBV27 and TRBJ2-7, with D possibly TRBD2 on 6 matching bases. The CDR3 spans 13 residues. Germline V gene data show CDR1 as MNHEY and CDR2 as SMNVEV (reference sequence). V lost 6 bases and J 2 bases, leaving 11 bases between the germline ends. CDR3 bases: TGTGCCAGCAGGAGCGGGTTCGCCTACGAGCAGTACTTC. Translated, it gives CASRSGFAYEQYF.

The chain is built from TRBV9 and TRBJ2-2; 9 positions agree with TRBD2. The V and J ends lost 2 bases and 7 bases, in that order; junction bases with no gene match: 6. This CDR3 comprises 15 residues. CDR1 and CDR2 from the germline V gene are SGDLS and YYNGEE. This CDR3 is CASSVLAGANGELFF. The CDR3 coding sequence is TGTGCCAGCAGCGTGTTAGCGGGAGCGAACGGGGAGCTGTTTTTT. The whole variable domain, remainder taken from reference TRBV9 and TRBJ2-2, is DSGVTQTPKHLITATGQRVTLRCSPRSGDLSVYWYQQSLDQGLQFLIQYYNGEERAKGNILERFSAQQFPDLHSELNLSSLELGDSALYFCASSVLAGANGELFFGEGSRLTVL.

V gene TRBV25-1 combines with J gene TRBJ1-5, with 8 bases aligning to TRBD1. Unmatched junction bases numbered 2, after V lost 4 bases and J lost 0 bases. Looked up from germline, CDR1 is MGHDK and CDR2 is SYGVNS. The CDR3 consists of 15 residues. CDR3 coding DNA: TGTGCCAGCAGTGGGACAGGGTATAGCAATCAGCCCCAGCATTTT. This codes for CASSGTGYSNQPQHF.

The gene calls are TRBV7-2 and TRBJ1-3, with TRBD1 matching 8 bases. Germline values: CDR1 SGHTA, CDR2 FQGNSA. The CDR3 contains 16 residues. V was clipped by 5 bases and J by 3 bases; unmatched bases: 9. CDR3 region: CASSQRLGQGGNTIYF. DNA of the CDR3: TGTGCCAGCAGCCAACGGCTTGGACAGGGTGGAAACACCATATATTTT. The full variable domain, completed using reference TRBV7-2 and TRBJ1-3, is GAGVSQSPSNKVTEKGKDVELRCDPISGHTALYWYRQSLGQGLEFLIYFQGNSAPDKSGLPSDRFSAERTGGSVSTLTIQRTQQEDSAVYLCASSQRLGQGGNTIYFGEGSWLTVV.

The V and J genes are TRBV28 and TRBJ2-1; 7 bases agree with TRBD2. CDR3 length: 13 amino acids. V shed 6 bases and J 1 base; nucleotides not matched to a gene: 0. Looked up from germline, CDR1 is MDHEN and CDR2 is SYDVKM. In DNA, the CDR3 is TGTGCCAGCAGGGGGGGGTCCTACAATGAGCAGTTCTTC. Its translation: CASRGGSYNEQFF.

This clone occurred a few times. V usage is TRBV7-8 and J usage is TRBJ1-1, with 11 bases fitting TRBD1. With V trimmed by 6 bases and J by 3 bases, 9 bases remained unmatched. This CDR3 is 16 amino acids long. Per germline, CDR1 SGHVS and CDR2 FQNEAQ. The CDR3 spells CASRYGQGAPDTEAFF. CDR3 DNA: TGTGCCAGCAGATACGGACAGGGGGCGCCGGACACTGAAGCTTTCTTT.

Concerning this clone itself: Within the sample, other DNA sequences also encode this same CDR3. This chain joins TRBV6-1 and TRBJ1-3; tentative D call: TRBD1 (5 bases). Germline-derived CDR1 and CDR2 are MNHNS and SASEGT. This CDR3 spans 14 amino acids. The germline V and J ends were trimmed by 6 bases and 7 bases, with 16 bases remaining between them. In DNA form, the CDR3 reads TGTGCCAGCAGGAGCCGGGGGATAAGGAACACCATATATTTT. Protein sequence: CASRSRGIRNTIYF.

The chain uses TRBV7-6 and TRBJ2-1; possibly TRBD2 for D (6 bases). Germline values: CDR1 SGHVS, CDR2 FNYEAQ. V was cut by 1 base and J by 1 base, with 20 bases left in between. The CDR3 totals 19 residues. The CDR3 coding sequence is TGTGCCAGCAGCTTAGGCGGCACCGGAGGGATCGGGTCCTACAATGAGCAGTTCTTC. This gives the protein CASSLGGTGGIGSYNEQFF.

The table lists this clone with a count of one. The rearrangement uses TRBV30 and TRBJ2-7, with TRBD2 identical over 11 bases. In germline, CDR1 is GTSNPN, CDR2 SVGIG (reference sequence). The V segment lost 0 bases and the J segment 7 bases; nucleotides outside the gene matches: 11. The CDR3 covers 16 residues. Written as DNA, the CDR3 is TGTGCCTGGAGTGTTAGCGGGAGGGGGAGGGGTGGGGAGCAGTACTTC. Translated, it gives CAWSVSGRGRGGEQYF.

V and J are TRBV10-3 and TRBJ2-7, with TRBD2 as a possible D gene (6 bases). In germline, CDR1 is ENHRY, CDR2 SYGVKD. The CDR3 extends over 14 amino acids. The V gene lost 3 bases and the J gene lost 3 bases, with 12 bases spanning the gap. CDR3 DNA: TGTGCCATCAGTGAAAGGCAGGACTACTACGAGCAGTACTTC. Protein product: CAISERQDYYEQYF.

Of note for this clone: This sample includes further DNA sequences coding for the same CDR3. In nucleotides, the CDR3 is TGTGCCAGCAGTTTCCTTGCTATAACCTACGAGCAGTACTTC. It translates to CASSFLAITYEQYF. The chain uses TRBV28 and TRBJ2-7; D not certain. The germline V gene has CDR1 MDHEN and CDR2 SYDVKM. With 3 bases removed from V and 2 bases from J, the gap between germline ends came to 11 bases. The CDR3 runs to 14 residues.

This chain connects TRBV7-6 to TRBJ2-5; TRBD1 matches at 7 bases. With V trimmed by 5 bases and J by 2 bases, 5 bases remained unmatched. The CDR3 is made up of 14 amino acids. CDR1 and CDR2 from the germline V gene are SGHVS and FNYEAQ. The CDR3, as DNA: TGTGCCAGCAGCCGACCGGGACAGCAAGAGACCCAGTACTTC. As protein: CASSRPGQQETQYF.

This clone was detected only a few times. The chain carries TRBV11-3 and TRBJ1-1; TRBD1 is a possible D gene (5 bases). V dropped 2 bases and J dropped 3 bases, with 10 bases sitting between them. This CDR3 is 14 amino acids long. Looked up from germline, CDR1 is SGHNT and CDR2 is YENEEA. In DNA form, the CDR3 reads TGTGCCAGCAGCTTAAGGGGCAGGGACACTGAAGCTTTCTTT. It yields the protein CASSLRGRDTEAFF. The complete variable domain, with remaining parts taken from reference TRBV11-3 and TRBJ1-1, reads EAGVVQSPRYKIIEKKQPVAFWCNPISGHNTLYWYLQNLGQGPELLIRYENEEAVDDSQLPKDRFSAERLKGVDSTLKIQPAELGDSAVYLCASSLRGRDTEAFFGQGTRLTVV.